This entry describes one T cell receptor beta chain. In the original processing: The assay estimated nucleated cells by amplifying reference gene primers. Measured with immunoSEQ multiplex PCR; TCRdb has only the in-frame clones, and not every one. D and trimming were read from the DNA, whereas the V and J calls and clone size are those reported in that table. The sample contains 150,000 to 200,000 clones, 70% to 90% of which appear only once. This specimen belongs to a study of blood T cell repertoires in COVID-19. About the study: There were acute and convalescent COVID-19 samples, and they came from the United States, Italy and Spain. In each case, the material was cDNA or gDNA derived from T cells, B-cell-depleted T cells, or PBMCs.

The source material was peripheral blood. The TCR was taken from a human donor in a cohort sampled during active COVID-19.

DNA of the CDR3: TGTGCCAGCGTGGGGGGGACACACTCCTACGAGCAGTACTTC. Translated, it gives CASVGGTHSYEQYF. The J gene is TRBJ2-7, the V gene TRBV2; perhaps TRBD2 as D (7 bases). This CDR3 has 14 residues. Per germline, CDR1 SNHLY and CDR2 FYNNEI. V was trimmed by 8 bases and J by 0 bases, leaving 14 bases between them.